This TCR beta chain is drawn from a study of early T cells in non-severe SARS-CoV-2 infection. A single record per CDR3 protein comes from TCRdb applying MiXCR to the 5' RACE reads. The sample lists around 57,000 distinct CDR3 sequences; 9.5% to 15% were seen once. This CDR3 has 11 amino acids. The germline V and J ends were trimmed by 3 bases and 7 bases, with 8 bases remaining between them. Germline values: CDR1 SGHDT, CDR2 YYEEEE. Sequenced material: whole blood. The sequence was collected from an adult who was a healthcare worker with PCR-confirmed SARS-CoV-2 infection or an uninfected control (not recorded which). The chain carries TRBV5-6 and TRBJ2-7; D remains unclear. The CDR3 reads CASSYNMEQYF. CDR3 nucleotides: TGTGCCAGCAGCTACAACATGGAGCAGTACTTC. The full variable domain, its missing parts supplied by reference TRBV5-6 and TRBJ2-7, is DAGVTQSPTHLIKTRGQQVTLRCSPKSGHDTVSWYQQALGQGPQFIFQYYEEEERQRGNFPDRFSGHQFPNYSSELNVNALLLGDSALYLCASSYNMEQYFGPGTRLTVT.